A single sample is the source of the 14 T cell receptor beta chains below, sequenced in a study of tumor-infiltrating lymphocytes in oesophageal squamous cell carcinoma. Each CDR3 protein gets one entry after TCRdb re-called the PCR reads with MiXCR. The sample shows 15,000 to 20,000 distinct CDR3 sequences, over 40% of them seen only once. The sample comprised normal esophageal tissue next to the tumor. These receptors were obtained from a male donor with esophageal squamous cell carcinoma.

The rearrangement links TRBV6-1 to TRBJ2-1; D remains unclear. The J call may be faulty, since TRBJ2-7 better matches the DNA end. The germline V gene encodes CDR1 MNHNS and CDR2 SASEGT. CDR3 length: 14 residues. The CDR3 region has the DNA TGTGCCAGCAGTTCGACAACCCCAGTGGACGAGCAGTACTTC. Protein product: CASSSTTPVDEQYF.

As regards this clonotype: The conserved phenylalanine or tryptophan is not found at the CDR3 terminus, so this likely reflects a read error. Because the CDR3's place on the DNA is in doubt, the DNA is left out and the CDR3 is given as listed by TCRdb. The rearrangement links TRBV7-3 to TRBJ2-6; the DNA was not used to check the table's D call, TRBD1. The CDR3 comprises 11 residues, both ends counted. Germline values: CDR1 SGHTA, CDR2 FQGTGA. The CDR3 sequence: CASSPPPKDRT.

The chain has TRBV7-8 and TRBJ2-4, with TRBD2 matching over 9 bases. The J call is in doubt because the DNA end fits TRBJ2-7 better. Germline values: CDR1 SGHVS, CDR2 FQNEAQ. The CDR3 runs to 17 residues. This CDR3 reads CASSLRPAGGGRNEQYF. Written as DNA, the CDR3 is TGTGCCAGCAGCTTAAGACCAGCGGGAGGCGGTAGAAACGAGCAGTACTTC.

A single count supports this clonotype. V usage is TRBV20-1 and J usage is TRBJ2-5; D gene ambiguous. The germline V gene has CDR1 DFQATT and CDR2 SNEGSKA (reference sequence). The CDR3 is 14 amino acids. V was cut by 3 bases and J by 11 bases, with 22 bases left in between. The CDR3, as DNA: TGCAGTGCTAGGCCCCCCCAAGGGTGGGGTGAGCAGTACTTC. This encodes CSARPPQGWGEQYF.

This clonotype counts as medium-sized. This chain uses TRBV7-6 with TRBJ2-5; TRBD1 might be the D (5 bases). This CDR3 has 16 residues. V was trimmed by 1 base and J by 0 bases, leaving 12 bases between them. Germline CDR1 SGHVS, CDR2 FNYEAQ. The CDR3, as DNA: TGTGCCAGCAGCTTAGAGCCAGGGCGTAACCAAGAGACCCAGTACTTC. It is translated as CASSLEPGRNQETQYF.

The rearrangement links TRBV11-2 to TRBJ2-5; unclear D gene. The CDR3 is 17 amino acids. Trimming took 1 base from V and 3 from J, leaving 18 bases between them. Germline loops: CDR1 SGHAT, CDR2 FQNNGV. The CDR3 bases are TGTGCCAGCAGCTTAGTGGGCAGGTTACGAGAAGAAGAGACCCAGTACTTC. Protein product: CASSLVGRLREEETQYF. The full variable domain, with the rest looked up from reference TRBV11-2 and TRBJ2-5, is EAGVAQSPRYKIIEKRQSVAFWCNPISGHATLYWYQQILGQGPKLLIQFQNNGVVDDSQLPKDRFSAERLKGVDSTLKIQPAKLEDSAVYLCASSLVGRLREEETQYFGPGTRLLVL.

This clonotype was seen many times. The V gene is TRBV28, the J gene TRBJ1-5; D not resolved. The length of the CDR3 is 13 residues. Trimming removed 5 bases at V and 5 bases at J, with 10 bases between. Looked up from germline, CDR1 is MDHEN and CDR2 is SYDVKM. The CDR3 reads CASSPPSYQPQHF. The DNA for the CDR3 is TGTGCCAGCAGTCCCCCGTCCTATCAGCCCCAGCATTTT.

This clonotype is medium-sized (0.01 to 0.1%). The rearrangement links TRBV7-2 to TRBJ2-7, with TRBD1 identical over 7 bases. The length of the CDR3 is 16 residues. Germline V CDR1 and CDR2: SGHTA, FQGNSA. The trim removed 1 base at V and 3 bases at J, leaving 9 bases unmatched. This chain's CDR3 is CASSLGAETGFYEQYF. CDR3 nucleotides: TGTGCCAGCAGCTTAGGTGCCGAGACAGGGTTCTACGAGCAGTACTTC.

The gene calls are TRBV7-3 and TRBJ2-1; 8 bases fit TRBD2. CDR3 size: 15 residues. The V gene's germline CDR1 is SGHTA and CDR2 FQGTGA. V lost 1 base and J lost 9; bases outside the gene matches: 8. The CDR3 nucleotides are TGTGCCAGCAGCTTAATGACGGGAGGGCCGGGTGAGCAGTTCTTC. It translates to CASSLMTGGPGEQFF.

The CDR3, as DNA: TGTGCCAGCTCTCGGGACAGGGGGACCTACGAGCAGTACTTC. Translation gives CASSRDRGTYEQYF. The rearrangement joins TRBV6-1 to TRBJ2-7; TRBD1 matches 11 bases. Losses at the gene ends were 8 bases for V and 2 bases for J; bases not matched to a gene: 5. CDR1 MNHNS and CDR2 SASEGT come from the germline V gene. CDR3 length: 14 amino acids.

V usage is TRBV18 and J usage is TRBJ2-1, with D perhaps matching TRBD1 (6 bases). CDR1 is KGHSH and CDR2 is LQKENI in the germline V gene. Trimming left V 4 bases short and J 5 bases short, with 9 bases between. The CDR3 has 13 residues. The CDR3 loop is CASSLGQNNEQFF. The CDR3 DNA follows: TGTGCCAGCTCACTAGGACAGAACAATGAGCAGTTCTTC.

Judged by abundance, this clonotype is large (0.1 to 1%). The chain joins TRBV7-8 to TRBJ2-5; D perhaps matches TRBD2 (6 bases). Germline CDR1 is SGHVS and CDR2 is FQNEAQ. The CDR3 consists of 14 residues. V was pared by 5 bases and J by 1 base, with 11 bases between. CDR3 in amino acids: CASSQGSGQETQYF. The CDR3 DNA is TGTGCCAGCAGCCAAGGTAGCGGCCAAGAGACCCAGTACTTC.

This chain connects TRBV20-1 to TRBJ2-4, with D perhaps matching TRBD1 (6 bases). The J call may be faulty, since TRBJ2-7 better matches the DNA end. Germline CDR1 is DFQATT and CDR2 is SNEGSKA (reference sequence). The CDR3 spans 14 residues. The CDR3 here is CSAERTGLSYEQYF. In DNA form, the CDR3 reads TGCAGTGCCGAGAGAACAGGGCTGTCCTACGAGCAGTACTTC.

In the case of this clonotype: The final CDR3 position lacks the conserved phenylalanine or tryptophan, pointing to a likely read error. Because the CDR3's place on the DNA is in doubt, the DNA is left out and the CDR3 is given as listed by TCRdb. The chain couples TRBV6-2 or TRBV6-3 to TRBJ1-1; the table's D call TRBD1 went unverified against the DNA. 14 amino acids form the CDR3, both terminal residues included. Germline lookup yields CDR1 MNHEY and CDR2 SVGEGT. CDR3 protein: CASSQDTMSSSSGQ.